The clone carrying this T cell receptor beta chain was seen only a few times. What it binds is not known. Time point indicated: sample taken at primary tumor resection. The donor group consisted of around 77 patients who had untreated, early-stage non-small cell lung cancer. V lost 3 bases and J lost 2, with 10 bases in between. In germline, CDR1 is MNHNS, CDR2 SASEGT. This CDR3 region has 14 residues. The sample belongs to a study of spatial heterogeneity in lung cancer. Study-level background: More than 8.5 raw reads, on average, carried each unique TCR and UMI combination.

Notes on the study in general: The appearance of ubiquitous expanded tumor TCRs in blood was greater at resection than follow-up.

TCRdb re-called the 5' RACE reads through MiXCR, storing one row per CDR3 protein. The sample shows tens of thousands of distinct CDR3 sequences, approximately 12% of them seen only once. The sequence came from a male donor with early-stage non-small cell lung cancer. The starting material was PBMCs, obtained at surgery. This sequence joins TRBV6-1 and TRBJ1-1; D may be TRBD1 (5 bases). Here the CDR3 reads CASSDGTANTEAFF. CDR3 in DNA: TGTGCCAGCAGTGACGGGACGGCCAACACTGAAGCTTTCTTT.